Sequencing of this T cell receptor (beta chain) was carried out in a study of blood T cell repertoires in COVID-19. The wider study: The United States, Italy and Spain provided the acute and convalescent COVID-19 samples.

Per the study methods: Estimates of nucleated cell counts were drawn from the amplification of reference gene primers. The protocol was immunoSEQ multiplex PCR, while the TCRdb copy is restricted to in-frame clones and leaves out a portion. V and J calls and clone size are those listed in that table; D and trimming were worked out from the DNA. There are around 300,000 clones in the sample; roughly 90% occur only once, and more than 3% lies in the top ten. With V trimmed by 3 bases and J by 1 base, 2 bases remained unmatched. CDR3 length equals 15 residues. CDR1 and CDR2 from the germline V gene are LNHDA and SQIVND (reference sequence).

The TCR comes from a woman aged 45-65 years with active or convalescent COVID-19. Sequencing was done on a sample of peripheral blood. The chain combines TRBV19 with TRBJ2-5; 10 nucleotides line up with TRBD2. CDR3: CASSIASGSQETQYF. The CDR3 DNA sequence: TGTGCCAGTAGTATCGCTAGCGGGAGCCAAGAGACCCAGTACTTC.